This T cell receptor beta chain was identified during a study of spatial heterogeneity in lung cancer. Overall study findings and caveats: It was found that expanded intratumoral alpha and beta TCR counts tracked tumor mutation counts. Coverage was estimated at roughly 7.2% of tumor T cells for alpha chains and approximately 14% for beta chains.

The table lists this clonotype with many counts. Its antigen remains unidentified. Germline lookup yields CDR1 LGHNA and CDR2 YSLEER. The V gene end was trimmed by 0 bases and the J gene end by 1 base; junction bases not matched to a gene: 13. This CDR3 region has 20 residues. One entry per CDR3 protein results from TCRdb running MiXCR on the 5' RACE reads. The repertoire has around 20,000 distinct CDR3 sequences, approximately 2.8% of them found once; the top ten carry 7.7%. Noted time point: sample taken at primary tumor resection. Samples were obtained from some 70 donors, all untreated early-stage non-small cell lung cancer patients. The sequenced material consisted of unsorted whole RNA from tumor, nontumor lung or frozen PBMC.

The sample consisted of lung tumor tissue, taken at surgery. V and J are TRBV4-3 and TRBJ2-3; 10 nucleotides match TRBD2. This TCR came from a male donor with early-stage non-small cell lung cancer. As DNA, the CDR3 is TGCGCCAGCAGCCAAGATGCTCTCCTAGCGGGAGCTGTGGGCACAGATACGCAGTATTTT. This translates into CASSQDALLAGAVGTDTQYF.